This is a list of T cell receptor beta chains from one sample in a study of shared clonotypes between healthy human individuals. The repertoire was sequenced with immunoSEQ multiplex PCR; TCRdb's copy has only in-frame clones and lacks some. The data contain about 1.4 million clones, roughly 95% of them singletons. The sample comprised naive CD4+ T cells sorted from blood. The origin of the receptors is a man younger than 45 in good health. Both conserved end residues are part of each CDR3. A D gene is named only where the DNA matches it firmly. Only some rows state a clone size, as once, few, many or a class for expanded clones.

v_gene: TRBV15
abundance: .
d_gene: .
j_gene: TRBJ1-1
CDR3nt: TGTGCCACCAGCAGAGTCGGACGGAACACTGAAGCTTTCTTT
CDR3aa: CATSRVGRNTEAFF

v_gene: TRBV19
abundance: .
d_gene: .
j_gene: TRBJ2-3
CDR3nt: TGTGCCAGTAGTATTGACCAGCGAAGCACAGATACGCAGTATTTT
CDR3aa: CASSIDQRSTDTQYF

v_gene: TRBV7-8
abundance: .
d_gene: TRBD1
j_gene: TRBJ1-2
CDR3nt: TGTGCCAGCAGCCCAAGGACGATATGGGGACAGAGCAACTATGGCTACACCTTC
CDR3aa: CASSPRTIWGQSNYGYTF

v_gene: TRBV29-1
abundance: .
d_gene: TRBD2
j_gene: TRBJ2-7
CDR3nt: TGCAGCGTTGATCCGGACGGACTAGCGGGAGAGGAGCAGTACTTC
CDR3aa: CSVDPDGLAGEEQYF

v_gene: TRBV19
abundance: .
d_gene: .
j_gene: TRBJ1-4
CDR3nt: TGTGCCAGTAGTATCGCAGGGAATAATGAAAAACTGTTTTTT
CDR3aa: CASSIAGNNEKLFF

v_gene: TRBV28
abundance: once
d_gene: .
j_gene: TRBJ2-5
CDR3nt: TGTGCCAGCAGTTTCCAAACCTCCAAGACCCAAGAGACCCAGTACTTC
CDR3aa: CASSFQTSKTQETQYF

v_gene: TRBV5-4
abundance: .
d_gene: .
j_gene: TRBJ2-3
CDR3nt: TGTGCCAGCAGCTCAGCGGGTAGCACAGATACGCAGTATTTT
CDR3aa: CASSSAGSTDTQYF

v_gene: TRBV21-1
abundance: .
d_gene: .
j_gene: TRBJ2-7
CDR3nt: TGTGCCCCCAACGAGGGATCCGGGACAACTGGCTCCAGGACTAGCGGGATCTACGAGCAGTACTTC
CDR3aa: CAPNEGSGTTGSRTSGIYEQYF

v_gene: TRBV28
abundance: .
d_gene: TRBD2
j_gene: TRBJ2-3
CDR3nt: TGTGCCAGCAGTCTGACTAGCGGGAGGCCAGATACGCAGTATTTT
CDR3aa: CASSLTSGRPDTQYF

v_gene: TRBV4-3
abundance: .
d_gene: TRBD2
j_gene: TRBJ2-2
CDR3nt: TGCGCCAGCAGCCAAGACCTAGCGGGAGAGTCCGGGGAGCTGTTTTTT
CDR3aa: CASSQDLAGESGELFF

v_gene: TRBV15
abundance: .
d_gene: .
j_gene: TRBJ1-3
CDR3nt: TGTGCCACAAACACAGGGTCCGGAAACACCATATATTTT
CDR3aa: CATNTGSGNTIYF

v_gene: TRBV7-9
abundance: once
d_gene: TRBD2
j_gene: TRBJ2-7
CDR3nt: TGTGCCAGCAGCTTCGGGACTAGCGGGAGTTACGAGCAGTACTTC
CDR3aa: CASSFGTSGSYEQYF

v_gene: TRBV2
abundance: once
d_gene: TRBD1
j_gene: TRBJ2-2
CDR3nt: TGTGCCGGAAACGGACAGGACCAGACCGGGGAGCTGTTTTTT
CDR3aa: CAGNGQDQTGELFF

v_gene: TRBV5-4
abundance: .
d_gene: .
j_gene: TRBJ1-2
CDR3nt: TGTGCCAGCAGCTTGCCTGCAGGGGCTAACGGCTACACCTTC
CDR3aa: CASSLPAGANGYTF

v_gene: TRBV28
abundance: .
d_gene: .
j_gene: TRBJ2-3
CDR3nt: TGTGCCAGCAGTGCCAGCGGTATTAGCACAGATACGCAGTATTTT
CDR3aa: CASSASGISTDTQYF

v_gene: TRBV28
abundance: .
d_gene: .
j_gene: TRBJ1-2
CDR3nt: TGTGCCAGCAGTTTCAAGGCAGGAAGAGCCTACTATGGCTACACCTTC
CDR3aa: CASSFKAGRAYYGYTF

v_gene: TRBV4-3
abundance: .
d_gene: .
j_gene: TRBJ2-1
CDR3nt: TGCGCCAGCAGCCAAGGGTCAGGGATTGAGCAGTTCTTC
CDR3aa: CASSQGSGIEQFF

v_gene: TRBV10-3
abundance: .
d_gene: TRBD2
j_gene: TRBJ2-1
CDR3nt: TGTGCCAGCGGTGGACTAGCGGTGGGGGGCAATGAGCAGTTCTTC
CDR3aa: CASGGLAVGGNEQFF

v_gene: TRBV5-1
abundance: .
d_gene: TRBD1
j_gene: TRBJ1-2
CDR3nt: TGCGCCAGCAGCATGACAGGGGGCGTGAAGGGCTACACCTTC
CDR3aa: CASSMTGGVKGYTF

v_gene: TRBV7-2
abundance: .
d_gene: TRBD2
j_gene: TRBJ2-3
CDR3nt: TGTGCCAGCAGCTTCGGACTAGCGGTCCTCACAGATACGCAGTATTTT
CDR3aa: CASSFGLAVLTDTQYF

v_gene: TRBV6-5
abundance: .
d_gene: .
j_gene: TRBJ1-4
CDR3nt: TGTGCCAGCTCACAGGGTAGGAAGGAAAAACTGTTTTTT
CDR3aa: CASSQGRKEKLFF

v_gene: TRBV6-1
abundance: .
d_gene: TRBD1
j_gene: TRBJ2-1
CDR3nt: TGTGCCAGCAGTGACGACAGGGGTCTCGAGCAGTTCTTC
CDR3aa: CASSDDRGLEQFF

v_gene: TRBV5-3
abundance: .
d_gene: TRBD2
j_gene: TRBJ2-7
CDR3nt: TGTGCCAGAAGCTTGTCCCTAGCGGGAGGGCCCGATCACGAGCAGTACTTC
CDR3aa: CARSLSLAGGPDHEQYF

v_gene: TRBV15
abundance: .
d_gene: TRBD1
j_gene: TRBJ1-4
CDR3nt: TGTGCCACCAGCAGATCTCGGGACAGGGCTGAAAAACTGTTTTTT
CDR3aa: CATSRSRDRAEKLFF

v_gene: TRBV14
abundance: .
d_gene: .
j_gene: TRBJ2-1
CDR3nt: TGTGCCAGCAGCCAAGATAGCGGTTCCTACAATGAGCAGTTCTTC
CDR3aa: CASSQDSGSYNEQFF

v_gene: TRBV6-6
abundance: .
d_gene: .
j_gene: TRBJ1-2
CDR3nt: TGTGCCAGCAGTTACTCAGTGGGGCAGAGATATGGCTACACCTTC
CDR3aa: CASSYSVGQRYGYTF

v_gene: TRBV14
abundance: .
d_gene: .
j_gene: TRBJ2-3
CDR3nt: TGTGCCAGCAGCCCGTATTGGTCGGGAGATACGCAGTATTTT
CDR3aa: CASSPYWSGDTQYF

v_gene: TRBV5-1
abundance: .
d_gene: TRBD2
j_gene: TRBJ2-7
CDR3nt: TGCGCCAGCAGCTCCGGACTAGCGGGAGTGTACTCCTACGAGCAGTACTTC
CDR3aa: CASSSGLAGVYSYEQYF

v_gene: TRBV2
abundance: .
d_gene: .
j_gene: TRBJ1-2
CDR3nt: TGTGCCAGCAGTCCGCGCGGGAACTATGGCTACACCTTC
CDR3aa: CASSPRGNYGYTF

v_gene: TRBV7-8
abundance: .
d_gene: .
j_gene: TRBJ2-5
CDR3nt: TGTGCCAGCAGCTTATCCGGGACATTCCAAGAGACCCAGTACTTC
CDR3aa: CASSLSGTFQETQYF

v_gene: TRBV4-1
abundance: once
d_gene: TRBD1
j_gene: TRBJ1-4
CDR3nt: TGCGCCAGCAGCCAAGAGGACAGGACCCGTGAAAAACTGTTTTTT
CDR3aa: CASSQEDRTREKLFF

v_gene: TRBV28
abundance: .
d_gene: .
j_gene: TRBJ2-7
CDR3nt: TGTGCCAGCAGTTTATTAATGGGACTTGGCTACGAGCAGTACTTC
CDR3aa: CASSLLMGLGYEQYF

v_gene: TRBV19
abundance: .
d_gene: .
j_gene: TRBJ1-5
CDR3nt: TGTGCCAGCAAAGGGGAGTTAAACAATCAGCCCCAGCATTTT
CDR3aa: CASKGELNNQPQHF

v_gene: TRBV28
abundance: .
d_gene: .
j_gene: TRBJ2-7
CDR3nt: TGTGCCAGCAGTCTCGTATTCTACGAGCAGTACTTC
CDR3aa: CASSLVFYEQYF

v_gene: TRBV11-2
abundance: .
d_gene: TRBD2
j_gene: TRBJ2-1
CDR3nt: TGTGCCAGCAGCTTTATACTAGCGGGACAGGAGCAGTTCTTC
CDR3aa: CASSFILAGQEQFF

v_gene: TRBV7-8
abundance: .
d_gene: TRBD1
j_gene: TRBJ1-2
CDR3nt: TGTGCCAGCAGCTCGGGACAGGGCTATGGCTACACCTTC
CDR3aa: CASSSGQGYGYTF

v_gene: TRBV4-1
abundance: .
d_gene: .
j_gene: TRBJ2-1
CDR3nt: TGCGCCAGCAGCCAAGAGTGGGGGAAGAACAATGAGCAGTTCTTC
CDR3aa: CASSQEWGKNNEQFF

v_gene: TRBV5-1
abundance: .
d_gene: TRBD2
j_gene: TRBJ2-1
CDR3nt: TGCGCCAGCAGCTTGGCACTAGCGGGAGTCAATGAGCAGTTCTTC
CDR3aa: CASSLALAGVNEQFF